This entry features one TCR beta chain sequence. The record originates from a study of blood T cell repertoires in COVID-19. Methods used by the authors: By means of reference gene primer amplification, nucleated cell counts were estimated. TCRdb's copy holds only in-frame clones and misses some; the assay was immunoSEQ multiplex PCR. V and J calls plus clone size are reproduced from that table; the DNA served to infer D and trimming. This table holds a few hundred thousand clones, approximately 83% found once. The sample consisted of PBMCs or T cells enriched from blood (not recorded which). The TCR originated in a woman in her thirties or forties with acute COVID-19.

Here the CDR3 DNA reads TGTGCCAGCAGCTCAGTCCCGGGACAGGGATACACCTTC. Translated: CASSSVPGQGYTF. This chain links TRBV7-2 with TRBJ1-2; TRBD1 matches at 9 bases. Germline V CDR1 and CDR2: SGHTA, FQGNSA. The CDR3 loop spans 13 amino acids. J was trimmed by 11 bases and V by 4 bases; bases with no gene match: 8.